The T cell receptor beta chain described here comes from a study of blood T cell repertoires in COVID-19. As for the study in general: Donors in the United States, Italy and Spain gave samples during acute or convalescent COVID-19. PBMCs, B-cell-depleted T cells, or T cells provided the cDNA or gDNA that made up the material.

In the original processing: Reference gene primer amplification gave estimated nucleated cell counts. Profiling relied on immunoSEQ multiplex PCR, and the TCRdb table lists in-frame clones only, not all of them. The V and J calls and clone size come from that table; D and trimming were worked out from the DNA. The sample lists about 220,000 clones, 80% occurring once. V gave up 6 bases and J gave up 4 bases; unmatched junction bases: 7. CDR1 and CDR2 from the germline V gene are MDHEN and SYDVKM. This CDR3 contains 15 residues. Specimen: peripheral blood. The clonotype comes from a woman aged 70-85 years with acute or convalescent COVID-19. The chain links TRBV28 to TRBJ2-7, with TRBD1 matching over 12 bases. As DNA, the CDR3 is TGTGCCAGCAGGTCCGGGACAGGGGGCGAGTACGAGCAGTACTTC. Protein sequence: CASRSGTGGEYEQYF.